The TCR beta chain under discussion was sequenced for a study of PD-1 blockade in classical Hodgkin lymphoma. General study findings and limits: A significant rise in TCR diversity by C4D1 was seen for CD4+ but not CD8+ cells. The diversity seen at baseline in complete responders resembled that of newly diagnosed patients. Those starting nivolumab under 1 year post-ASCT were excluded. Newly diagnosed patients were said to have less baseline TCR diversity than healthy donors did.

Time point here: cycle 4 day 1 (C4D1), after five to seven weeks of nivolumab. Exposure to brentuximab vedotin varied, and each patient had relapsed following autologous stem cell transplantation. Regarding this clone: What it recognizes is unknown. Other DNA sequences in this sample translate to the same CDR3.

The table came from immunoSEQ multiplex PCR; TCRdb's copy has only in-frame clones and leaves some out. The sample records 20,000 or so clones, 80% being singletons. CDR1 SGHRS and CDR2 YFSETQ come from the germline V gene. The length of the CDR3 is 15 residues. Trimming stripped 5 bases from V and 0 bases from J, with 11 bases between. The sequence was obtained from a human donor with classical Hodgkin lymphoma. The sample was peripheral blood mononuclear cells (PBMCs), taken before the fourth cycle of nivolumab. The chain has TRBV5-1 and TRBJ1-4, with TRBD1 as a possible D gene (5 bases). CDR3 region: CASSPQGATNEKLFF. CDR3 sequence (DNA): TGCGCCAGCAGTCCCCAGGGCGCAACTAATGAAAAACTGTTTTTT.